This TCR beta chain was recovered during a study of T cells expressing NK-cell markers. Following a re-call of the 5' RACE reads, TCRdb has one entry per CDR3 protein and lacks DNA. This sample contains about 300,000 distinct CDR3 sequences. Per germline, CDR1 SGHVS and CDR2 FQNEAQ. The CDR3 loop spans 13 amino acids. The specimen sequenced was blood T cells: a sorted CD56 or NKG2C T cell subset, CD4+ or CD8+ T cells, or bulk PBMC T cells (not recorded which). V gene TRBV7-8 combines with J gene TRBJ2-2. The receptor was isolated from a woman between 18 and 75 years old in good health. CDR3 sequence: CASSQQATGELFF.